This T cell receptor beta chain originates from a study of blood T cells in healthy people across ages. The J segment lost 3 bases and the V segment lost 7 bases, leaving 7 bases of the junction unmatched. Germline values: CDR1 SQVTM, CDR2 ANQGSEA. The CDR3 runs 14 residues. With a J-beta primer mix and a sample-barcoded 5' primer, a second PCR ran about 7 to 12 cycles. Each CDR3 protein is one row after TCRdb ran MiXCR on the 5' RACE reads. The sample lists roughly 1.9 million distinct CDR3 sequences, 39% occurring once. This clonotype was observed a handful of times. The specimen was blood. The chain carries TRBV29-1 and TRBJ2-1; TRBD1 matches at 9 bases. The origin of this receptor is a human donor in good health. CDR3: CSALDRGVYNEQFF. CDR3 in DNA: TGCAGCGCCCTGGACAGGGGAGTCTACAATGAGCAGTTCTTC.